The 20 T cell receptor beta chains given below trace back to one sample, sequenced in a study of lymphopenia after photon versus proton radiotherapy. The repertoire was sequenced with immunoSEQ multiplex PCR; TCRdb's copy has only in-frame clones and lacks some. Among approximately 40,000 clones listed, around 83% were seen once. The sample consisted of peripheral blood, taken from a patient treated with proton-based radiotherapy. These receptors originate from a woman aged 70 to 79 with pancreatic cancer. Some clones in this sample may be carry-over from other donors' samples.

The chain combines TRBV27 with TRBJ2-1; 8 nucleotides match TRBD1. J was trimmed by 7 bases and V by 0 bases; bases with no gene match: 8. The length of the CDR3 is 16 residues. Germline lookup yields CDR1 MNHEY and CDR2 SMNVEV (reference sequence). CDR3 loop: CASSLSDRVRVNEQFF. CDR3 nucleotides: TGTGCCAGCAGTTTATCGGACAGGGTCAGGGTAAATGAGCAGTTCTTC.

This sequence joins TRBV2 and TRBJ1-5; D unresolved. The CDR3 contains 12 residues. Trimming took 5 bases from V and 4 from J, leaving 6 bases between them. Germline V gives CDR1 SNHLY, CDR2 FYNNEI. The chain's CDR3 is CASSNENQPQHF. CDR3 sequence (DNA): TGTGCCAGCAGTAACGAAAATCAGCCCCAGCATTTT. The full variable domain, with the rest looked up from reference TRBV2 and TRBJ1-5, is EPEVTQTPSHQVTQMGQEVILRCVPISNHLYFYWYRQILGQKVEFLVSFYNNEISEKSEIFDDQFSVERPDGSNFTLKIRSTKLEDSAMYFCASSNENQPQHFGDGTRLSIL.

This clone was counted a single time. CDR3 in amino acids: CASSQDGGRVNYGYTF. Here the CDR3 DNA reads TGTGCCAGCAGCCAAGATGGAGGGCGGGTTAACTATGGCTACACCTTC. The gene calls are TRBV4-2 and TRBJ1-2; D remains unclear. Per the germline V gene, CDR1 is LGHNA and CDR2 is YNFKEQ. V lost 0 bases to trimming and J lost 1 base, with 12 bases between them. The CDR3 totals 16 residues.

The rearrangement uses TRBV28 and TRBJ2-1; 9 positions agree with TRBD1. V lost 1 base, J lost 7 bases, and 5 bases stayed unmatched. Germline V gives CDR1 MDHEN, CDR2 SYDVKM. This CDR3 contains 15 residues. The CDR3 DNA reads as TGTGCCAGCAGTTTATCGGGACAGGGTCGGAATGAGCAGTTCTTC. It is translated as CASSLSGQGRNEQFF.

The chain joins TRBV18 to TRBJ1-1, with a weak D call TRBD1 (5 bases). This CDR3 is 16 amino acids long. Germline values: CDR1 KGHSH, CDR2 LQKENI. The V and J ends lost 3 bases and 1 base respectively, with 15 bases between them. Here the CDR3 reads CASSPSLTTANTEAFF. As DNA, the CDR3 is TGTGCCAGCTCACCGTCTTTAACGACAGCGAACACTGAAGCTTTCTTT.

This clone was seen only once. The rearrangement uses TRBV29-1 and TRBJ1-4; D remains unclear. Between the trimmed V and J ends, which lost 6 bases and 7 bases, there was a span of 9 bases. This CDR3 spans 11 amino acids. Germline loops: CDR1 SQVTM, CDR2 ANQGSEA. CDR3 amino acids: CSVSSGEKLFF. CDR3 DNA sequence: TGCAGCGTCTCGAGTGGTGAAAAACTGTTTTTT.

Written as DNA, the CDR3 is TGTGCCCATAGGGGGGTTTTAGAGGGAGCCCAGTACTTC. Translation: CAHRGVLEGAQYF. V gene TRBV30 combines with J gene TRBJ2-5, with D perhaps matching TRBD1 or TRBD2 (6 bases each). V lost 8 bases, J lost 9 bases, and 22 bases lay in between. The CDR3 is 13 residues long. Germline V gene lookup returns CDR1 GTSNPN and CDR2 SVGIG (reference sequence).

V is TRBV10-3 and J is TRBJ1-5; D uncertain. Germline assignment: CDR1 ENHRY and CDR2 SYGVKD. The CDR3 sequence is 14 residues long. V lost 2 bases and J 7 bases, leaving 12 bases between the germline ends. The CDR3 protein is CAISEDGRRQPQHF. The DNA of the CDR3 is TGTGCCATCAGTGAGGATGGTCGGCGCCAGCCCCAGCATTTT.

V usage is TRBV28 and J usage is TRBJ1-5; 7 positions match TRBD1. Germline V gives CDR1 MDHEN, CDR2 SYDVKM. The CDR3 runs to 14 residues. With 5 bases clipped from V and 7 bases from J, the junction kept 8 bases outside the gene matches. CDR3 residues: CASSTGTVIQPQHF. Written as DNA, the CDR3 is TGTGCCAGCAGTACCGGGACAGTGATCCAGCCCCAGCATTTT.

The chain carries TRBV30 and TRBJ2-3; D remains unclear. Per the germline V gene, CDR1 is GTSNPN and CDR2 is SVGIG (reference sequence). The CDR3 extends over 12 amino acids. V was shortened by 3 bases and J by 8 bases, with 12 bases between the two germline ends. The CDR3 DNA reads as TGTGCCTGGAGCGAGAATGGGGTTACGCAGTATTTT. As protein: CAWSENGVTQYF.

V usage is TRBV5-4 and J usage is TRBJ2-1, with 7 bases matching TRBD2. The germline V gene has CDR1 SGHNT and CDR2 YYREEE (reference sequence). V gave up 7 bases and J gave up 3 bases; unmatched junction bases: 7. The CDR3 spans 14 residues. The CDR3 DNA reads as TGTGCCAGCTATGACCAGCGGGGCTACAATGAGCAGTTCTTC. It yields the protein CASYDQRGYNEQFF.

The genes are TRBV5-1 and TRBJ2-5, with D possibly matching TRBD2 (5 bases). This CDR3 is built from 14 residues. Germline loops: CDR1 SGHRS, CDR2 YFSETQ. The V end was cut by 0 bases, the J end by 5 bases, with 11 bases between. The CDR3 DNA is TGCGCCAGCAGCTTGGCGGAGGTCCAGGAGACCCAGTACTTC. Residues: CASSLAEVQETQYF.

V usage is TRBV29-1 and J usage is TRBJ2-1; D not certain. Germline V gene lookup returns CDR1 SQVTM and CDR2 ANQGSEA. The CDR3 is made up of 12 amino acids. Deletions cut 3 bases from V and 4 bases from J, with 7 bases between. The chain's CDR3 is CSVDRVYNEQFF. Written as DNA, the CDR3 is TGCAGCGTTGACCGGGTGTACAATGAGCAGTTCTTC.

This chain joins TRBV7-2 and TRBJ2-7, with 9 bases matching TRBD2. The length of the CDR3 is 15 residues. The J segment lost 1 base and the V segment lost 5 bases, leaving 6 bases of the junction unmatched. Per germline, CDR1 SGHTA and CDR2 FQGNSA. The CDR3 spells CASSKLAGLSYEQYF. As DNA, the CDR3 is TGTGCCAGCAGCAAACTAGCGGGCCTGTCCTACGAGCAGTACTTC.

The genes are TRBV6-1 and TRBJ2-7, with D possibly being TRBD1 (5 bases). The V gene's germline CDR1 is MNHNS and CDR2 SASEGT. Trimming removed 2 bases at V and 6 bases at J, with 14 bases between. The CDR3 spans 14 residues. The CDR3 is CASSEQGSLREQYF. CDR3 sequence (DNA): TGTGCCAGCAGTGAACAGGGTTCCTTACGCGAGCAGTACTTC.

The chain links TRBV7-2 to TRBJ2-5; D might be TRBD2 (5 bases). Trimming took off 8 bases at V and 1 base at J, with 14 bases between the two ends. Looked up from germline, CDR1 is SGHTA and CDR2 is FQGNSA. This CDR3 has 14 amino acids. CDR3: CASGNRGSQETQYF. As DNA, the CDR3 is TGTGCCAGCGGTAACCGCGGGTCCCAAGAGACCCAGTACTTC.

The genes are TRBV4-1 and TRBJ2-4, with 10 bases identical to TRBD1. The length of the CDR3 is 14 residues. The V gene's germline CDR1 is MGHRA and CDR2 YSYEKL. The V and J ends lost 6 bases and 7 bases, in that order; junction bases with no gene match: 6. CDR3 DNA sequence: TGCGCCAGCAGTCCTGACAGGGGGCGGAACATTCAGTACTTC. Its translation is CASSPDRGRNIQYF.

This chain uses TRBV7-8 with TRBJ2-7; D is unclear. The germline V gene encodes CDR1 SGHVS and CDR2 FQNEAQ. V was trimmed by 5 bases and J by 2 bases, leaving 10 bases between them. The CDR3 runs to 13 residues. The CDR3 sequence: CASSPTDTYEQYF. DNA of the CDR3: TGTGCCAGCAGCCCCACAGATACCTACGAGCAGTACTTC.

This clone is a singleton in its sample. The rearrangement joins TRBV4-3 to TRBJ2-3, with no clear D. V was pared by 0 bases and J by 5 bases, with 21 bases between. Germline CDR1 and CDR2: LGHNA and YSLEER. CDR3 length: 18 residues. The CDR3: CASSQEGAYDSRLDTQYF. The DNA for the CDR3 is TGCGCCAGCAGCCAAGAAGGCGCTTATGATAGCAGACTAGATACGCAGTATTTT.

The V and J genes are TRBV28 and TRBJ2-7; 7 bases are a match to TRBD1. J gave up 0 bases and V 6 bases, and 8 bases lay outside the gene matches. The length of the CDR3 is 15 residues. The germline gives CDR1 MDHEN, CDR2 SYDVKM. The CDR3 is CASRARQGFSYEQYF. CDR3 DNA sequence: TGTGCCAGCAGGGCTAGACAGGGTTTCTCCTACGAGCAGTACTTC.